This T cell receptor beta chain was recovered during a study of T cell responses to AZD1222 COVID-19 vaccine. The junction had 4 bases not matched to a gene; V was cut back by 4 bases and J by 6 bases. The CDR3 contains 14 residues. Germline CDR1 reads LGHDT; CDR2 reads YNNKEL (reference sequence). Using immunoSEQ multiplex PCR, the repertoire was profiled, and TCRdb retains in-frame clones only, with some absent. Of approximately 130,000 clones listed, around 87% are singletons. This TCR came from an adult who received the AZD1222 COVID-19 vaccine. Sample: peripheral blood, taken 28 days after the second AZD1222 dose. J is TRBJ1-5 and V is TRBV3-1 (or the pseudogene TRBV3-2); TRBD1 matches at 9 bases. As DNA, the CDR3 is TGTGCCAGCAGCCCTACAGGGGGCTTTCAGCCCCAGCATTTT. Translation: CASSPTGGFQPQHF.